These T cell receptor beta chains were read from a single sample in a study of blood T cell repertoires in COVID-19. TCRdb keeps only in-frame clones here, not all; method: immunoSEQ multiplex PCR. The table includes some 150,000 clones, more than 75% detected once. Source material: peripheral blood. Every receptor here comes from a human donor in a cohort sampled during active COVID-19. The CDR3 runs from the conserved cysteine through the conserved F or W. The D gene is left open where the match is weak. Rows give clone size only sometimes, using once, few, many, or a class for an expanded clone.

size,D,J,V,DNA,CDR3
NA,NA,TRBJ2-5,TRBV27,TGTGCCAGCAGTTTCCTATCGGGAGAAAAAGAGACCCAGTACTTC,CASSFLSGEKETQYF
once,TRBD1,TRBJ2-7,TRBV6-5,TGTGCCAGCCTGGGACAGGGAGGAGGCGAGCAGTACTTC,CASLGQGGGEQYF
few,TRBD1,TRBJ1-4,TRBV18,TGTGCCAGCTCACCGAGGGCTGGGACAGGGAATGAAAAACTGTTTTTT,CASSPRAGTGNEKLFF
NA,TRBD2,TRBJ2-3,TRBV6-1,TGTGCCAGCAGTGAAGGTCTAGCGGGGGTCACAGATACGCAGTATTTT,CASSEGLAGVTDTQYF
NA,NA,TRBJ2-2,TRBV9,TGTGCCAGCAGCGTAGCACAGGGGAGGTCCGGGGAGCTGTTTTTT,CASSVAQGRSGELFF
NA,NA,TRBJ1-1,TRBV28,TGTGCCAGCAGTACTGGGGAGCCGAACACTGAAGCTTTCTTT,CASSTGEPNTEAFF
NA,NA,TRBJ2-3,TRBV12-1,TGTGCCAGCAGCTATCGACTAGCGGGGGGCGGCGGAGATACGCAGTATTTT,CASSYRLAGGGGDTQYF
NA,TRBD1,TRBJ1-2,TRBV28,TGTGCCAGCAGCAAGACAGGGGTCTATGGCTACACCTTC,CASSKTGVYGYTF
NA,TRBD1,TRBJ1-2,TRBV7-9,TGTGCCAGCAGCTCTGGGACAGTCCCTAACTATGGCTACACCTTC,CASSSGTVPNYGYTF
NA,NA,TRBJ2-1,TRBV28,TGTGCCAGCAGTTTTTTATACTCCTACAATGAGCAGTTCTTC,CASSFLYSYNEQFF
few,TRBD1,TRBJ1-5,TRBV19,TGTGCCAGCACACAGGGGGGAAGGAATCAGCCCCAGCATTTT,CASTQGGRNQPQHF
NA,NA,TRBJ2-1,TRBV18,TGTGCCAGCTCACCGGACTGGTTCCATGAGCAGTTCTTC,CASSPDWFHEQFF
NA,TRBD1,TRBJ2-1,TRBV4-2,TGTGCCAGCAGCCAAGATCACGGGACAGGGATGAATGAGCAGTTCTTC,CASSQDHGTGMNEQFF
NA,TRBD1,TRBJ1-5,TRBV9,TGTGCCAGCAGGACGGATCCCGGGACAGAGAATAGCAATCAGCCCCAGCATTTT,CASRTDPGTENSNQPQHF
NA,NA,TRBJ2-1,TRBV10-3,TGTGCCATCAGTGAGAGCGTTGAGCAGTTCTTC,CAISESVEQFF
NA,TRBD2,TRBJ2-5,TRBV2,TGTGCCAGCAGCCGTTCTAGCGGGTGGGAGACCCAGTACTTC,CASSRSSGWETQYF
NA,TRBD1,TRBJ2-7,TRBV3-1/TRBV3-2,TGTGCCAGCAGTCCAATTACAGGGGACGAGCAGTACTTC,CASSPITGDEQYF
once,TRBD1,TRBJ1-1,TRBV28,TGTGCCAGCGGCCCAGGGGGTAAGGGCACTGAAGCTTTCTTT,CASGPGGKGTEAFF
NA,TRBD1,TRBJ2-3,TRBV5-6,TGTGCCAGCAGCTTCGGACAGGGGTTCGTTACGCAGTATTTT,CASSFGQGFVTQYF
NA,TRBD2,TRBJ2-7,TRBV7-9,TGTGCCAGCACCAAGGGACTAGCGGACTACGAGCAGTACTTC,CASTKGLADYEQYF
NA,NA,TRBJ1-5,TRBV2,TGTGCCAGCAGTGTGCGGCAGAATCAGCCCCAGCATTTT,CASSVRQNQPQHF
NA,TRBD1,TRBJ1-2,TRBV12-3/TRBV12-4,TGTGCCAGCAGTGCGACAGGGGGCGTAGGCTACACCTTC,CASSATGGVGYTF
NA,TRBD1,TRBJ2-7,TRBV5-5,TGTGCCAGCAGCTTTCCGGGGACAGCCGAGCAGTACTTC,CASSFPGTAEQYF
NA,NA,TRBJ2-1,TRBV28,TGTGCCAGCAGTTTGCCGGGGGTGCGGGATGATGAGCAGTTCTTC,CASSLPGVRDDEQFF
NA,NA,TRBJ2-7,TRBV2,TGTGCCAGCAGTGGGGGCGGGGGCCTTAGCTCCTACGAGCAGTACTTC,CASSGGGGLSSYEQYF
NA,NA,TRBJ2-1,TRBV7-8,TGTGCCAGCACCTCAGCGGACAGCTCCTACAATGAGCAGTTCTTC,CASTSADSSYNEQFF
NA,NA,TRBJ1-1,TRBV27,TGTGCCAGCAGCCGACAGATAGGGAACACTGAAGCTTTCTTT,CASSRQIGNTEAFF
NA,TRBD2,TRBJ2-1,TRBV6-5,TGTGCCAGCAGTTACAGCGGGAGGGGGGGTGAGCAGTTCTTC,CASSYSGRGGEQFF
NA,TRBD2,TRBJ2-5,TRBV3-1/TRBV3-2,TGTGCCAGCAGCCAGGGTAGCGGGAGGCAAGAGACCCAGTACTTC,CASSQGSGRQETQYF
NA,TRBD2,TRBJ2-1,TRBV5-1,TGCGCCAGCAGCGGGGCTAGCGGGGCCTACAATGAGCAGTTCTTC,CASSGASGAYNEQFF
NA,NA,TRBJ2-2,TRBV6-4,TGTGCCAGCAGTGAACACAGGAACACCGGGGAGCTGTTTTTT,CASSEHRNTGELFF
NA,NA,TRBJ1-1,TRBV27,TGTGCCAGCAGTTTTGGGGGAGCGGGACCGAACACTGAAGCTTTCTTT,CASSFGGAGPNTEAFF
NA,NA,TRBJ1-2,TRBV7-9,TGTGCCAGCAGCCCGCTAGGGGAGGTTGACTATGGCTACACCTTC,CASSPLGEVDYGYTF
NA,NA,TRBJ1-1,TRBV11-2,TGTGCCAGCAGCCCCGTCCGGAGGGTCTTTGATGCTTTCTTT,CASSPVRRVFDAFF
NA,TRBD1,TRBJ1-1,TRBV19,TGTGCCAGTAGTATAGGGCAGGGGGCCGCTGAAGCTTTCTTT,CASSIGQGAAEAFF
NA,TRBD1,TRBJ1-2,TRBV5-1,TGCGCCAGCAGCTTAACGCAGGGGGGCGACTATGGCTACACCTTC,CASSLTQGGDYGYTF
NA,TRBD2,TRBJ2-5,TRBV28,TGTGCCAGCAGTTCCCCGGGAGCGGGAGCCAAGGAGACCCAGTACTTC,CASSSPGAGAKETQYF
NA,NA,TRBJ2-1,TRBV27,TGTGCCAGCAGTTTATGGGGGCGGTACAATGAGCAGTTCTTC,CASSLWGRYNEQFF
NA,NA,TRBJ1-2,TRBV9,TGTGCCAGCAGCTCCCGGGGGGGCCAATATGGCTACACCTTC,CASSSRGGQYGYTF
NA,TRBD2,TRBJ2-3,TRBV7-2,TGTGCCAGCAGCCCCCGGCTAGCGGGTCTCCTAGATACGCAGTATTTT,CASSPRLAGLLDTQYF
NA,TRBD2,TRBJ2-2,TRBV7-9,TGTGCCAGCATCCCAGGGACTAGCGCTACAACCGGGGAGCTGTTTTTT,CASIPGTSATTGELFF
few,NA,TRBJ1-1,TRBV12-5,TGTGCTAGTGGTTTGGGCCAGGGAGAAGCTTTCTTT,CASGLGQGEAFF
NA,TRBD2,TRBJ2-7,TRBV10-3,TGTGCCATCAGTTCGGGACTAGCGGGACCTGACGAGCAGTACTTC,CAISSGLAGPDEQYF
NA,NA,TRBJ2-4,TRBV2,TGTGCCAGCAGCAGAGGCCCCCGGGACATTCAGTACTTC,CASSRGPRDIQYF
NA,TRBD1,TRBJ1-5,TRBV2,TGTGCCAGCAGTGAGGGGAATACAGGGGTAATCATGCCCCAGCATTTT,CASSEGNTGVIMPQHF
NA,NA,TRBJ1-4,TRBV5-6,TGTGCCAGCAGCCCCAGGCGGGGGGGTGAAAAACTGTTTTTT,CASSPRRGGEKLFF
NA,NA,TRBJ1-6,TRBV3-1/TRBV3-2,TGTGCCAGCAGCGTAGGAAGGACTGGCTATAATTCACCCCTCCACTTT,CASSVGRTGYNSPLHF
NA,TRBD1,TRBJ2-7,TRBV4-1,TGCGCCAGCAGCCTTATAGGGGGCACCTACGAGCAGTACTTC,CASSLIGGTYEQYF
NA,NA,TRBJ1-2,TRBV29-1,TGCAGCGTTGAACAGGCCATATATGGCTACACCTTC,CSVEQAIYGYTF
NA,NA,TRBJ2-4,TRBV4-1,TGCGCCAGCAGCCTCCTACAGGTTGGAGCCAAAAACATTCAGTACTTC,CASSLLQVGAKNIQYF
NA,NA,TRBJ2-1,TRBV18,TGTGCCAGCTCACCACCAAACCCTAGCGCGGCAGCTCAGTTCTTC,CASSPPNPSAAAQFF
NA,TRBD2,TRBJ2-7,TRBV19,TGTGCCAGTAGTACGCATCTAGCGGGGGCAACCTACGAGCAGTACTTC,CASSTHLAGATYEQYF